This entry lists 12 T cell receptor beta chains sequenced from one sample in a study of blood T cells in healthy people across ages. A second about 6 to 12 cycle PCR used barcoded and J-beta primers. TCRdb re-derived calls from the 5' RACE reads in MiXCR, one entry per CDR3 protein. The sample yields hundreds of thousands of distinct CDR3 sequences, 40% to 50% seen once. Sequenced: blood. All receptors come from a man at least 80 years old in good health.

This clonotype turned up a few times. The J gene is TRBJ2-3, the V gene TRBV7-2, with a possible D match to TRBD2 (6 bases). With 1 base removed from V and 6 bases from J, the gap between germline ends came to 11 bases. The CDR3 has 14 residues. Germline values: CDR1 SGHTA, CDR2 FQGNSA. The CDR3 protein is CASSLDGSGDTQYF. CDR3 bases: TGTGCCAGCAGCTTAGACGGGAGTGGGGATACGCAGTATTTT.

The chain is built from TRBV11-2 and TRBJ2-4, with no clear D. CDR1 is SGHAT, CDR2 FQNNGV, per germline. CDR3 length: 11 residues. The germline V and J ends were trimmed by 5 bases and 13 bases, with 12 bases remaining between them. The DNA for the CDR3 is TGTGCCAGCAGCGTACACGAAACCCAGTACTTC. This codes for CASSVHETQYF.

The V gene is TRBV21-1, the J gene TRBJ2-1. TRBV21-1 is an annotated pseudogene. This CDR3 contains 12 residues. CDR3 in amino acids: CASGPQKNEQFF. The DNA of the CDR3 is TGTGCCAGCGGCCCTCAGAAGAATGAGCAGTTCTTC.

This clonotype was recorded many times. V usage is TRBV12-3 or TRBV12-4 and J usage is TRBJ2-5; TRBD1 aligns across 9 bases. CDR3 size: 15 residues. V gave up 5 bases and J gave up 5 bases; unmatched junction bases: 9. As DNA, the CDR3 is TGTGCCAGCAGTCCGGACAGGGGAGTTGGTGAGACCCAGTACTTC. Amino acid sequence: CASSPDRGVGETQYF.

Turning to this clonotype: This may stem from a read error, because a much larger clone lies one nucleotide away. This rearrangement joins TRBV4-1 to TRBJ2-1; 7 bases map to TRBD1. There are 15 residues in the CDR3. Trimming cost V 4 bases and J 9 bases; bases outside gene matches: 12. Germline V gives CDR1 MGHRA, CDR2 YSYEKL. CDR3 amino acids: CASSLQTGLCGEQFF. The CDR3 DNA sequence: TGCGCCAGCAGCCTCCAGACAGGGTTGTGTGGTGAGCAGTTCTTC.

The V gene is TRBV20-1, the J gene TRBJ2-7; D perhaps matches TRBD2 (7 bases). With 4 bases removed from V and 1 base from J, the gap between germline ends came to 11 bases. Looked up from germline, CDR1 is DFQATT and CDR2 is SNEGSKA (reference sequence). This CDR3 has 13 residues. The CDR3 region is CSAIRGGSYEQYF. The CDR3 nucleotides are TGCAGTGCTATTAGGGGGGGGTCCTACGAGCAGTACTTC.

The rearrangement joins TRBV29-1 to TRBJ2-1; the match to TRBD2 covers 7 bases. CDR1 is SQVTM and CDR2 is ANQGSEA in the germline V gene. This CDR3 comprises 13 residues. After removal of 4 bases from V and 6 bases from J, the junction contained 6 bases not matched to a gene. The CDR3 reads CSVGVLARNEQFF. For the CDR3, the DNA is TGCAGCGTTGGAGTACTAGCGCGCAATGAGCAGTTCTTC.

The rearrangement joins TRBV3-1 to TRBJ2-7, with 9 nucleotides matching TRBD2. The V and J ends lost 4 bases and 1 base, in that order; junction bases with no gene match: 8. Germline V gives CDR1 LGHDT, CDR2 YNNKEL (reference sequence). This CDR3 is built from 16 residues. CDR3 bases: TGTGCCAGCAGCCCTTGGTTAGCGGGGGCTTCCTACGAGCAGTACTTC. This encodes CASSPWLAGASYEQYF.

The chain uses TRBV5-1 and TRBJ2-1; the match to TRBD1 covers 9 bases. Germline V gene data show CDR1 as SGHRS and CDR2 as YFSETQ. This CDR3 has 16 amino acids. With 0 bases clipped from V and 5 bases from J, the junction kept 6 bases outside the gene matches. In DNA form, the CDR3 reads TGCGCCAGCAGCTTGGCCCCGGGACAGGGAAACAATGAGCAGTTCTTC. Protein product: CASSLAPGQGNNEQFF.

This clonotype came up once. The rearrangement joins TRBV7-2 to TRBJ1-5, with D maybe TRBD1 (5 bases). The CDR3 length is 16 residues. V was clipped by 5 bases and J by 3 bases, with 17 bases between them. Germline-derived CDR1 and CDR2 are SGHTA and FQGNSA. The CDR3 is CASSETETGPNQPQHF. The CDR3 region has the DNA TGTGCCAGCAGCGAGACCGAAACAGGACCCAATCAGCCCCAGCATTTT.

V gene TRBV7-2 combines with J gene TRBJ2-4; 9 nucleotides agree with TRBD1. V lost 5 bases and J lost 7; bases outside the gene matches: 6. The CDR3 has 14 amino acids. Germline-derived CDR1 and CDR2 are SGHTA and FQGNSA. The CDR3 DNA reads as TGTGCCAGCAGCGCGGGACAGGGTGGGAACATTCAGTACTTC. It codes for CASSAGQGGNIQYF.

This chain links TRBV7-2 with TRBJ2-1; weak D call: TRBD2 (7 bases). With 5 bases removed from V and 12 bases from J, the gap between germline ends came to 14 bases. CDR1 and CDR2 (germline): SGHTA, FQGNSA. The CDR3 runs 12 residues. As DNA, the CDR3 is TGTGCCAGCAGCGCCGGCGGGGGCGGGCAGTTCTTC. Protein sequence: CASSAGGGGQFF.